The following is a T cell receptor beta chain sequence with its context. What it recognizes is unknown. The data were taken from a study of blood T cells in healthy people across ages. Study outcomes and limitations: Estimated diversity that came from one million T cells was considered an underestimate. Donor CMV status was unknown, possibly confounding expanded clonotype changes.

Each donor was a healthy Caucasian individual from Russia, aged roughly 6 to 95. Primed by a sample-barcoded 5' primer and a J-beta primer mix, a second PCR proceeded for about 7 to 11 cycles. TCRdb passed the 5' RACE reads through MiXCR, listing each CDR3 protein once. The profile shows approximately 1.5 million distinct CDR3 sequences, around 40% of them singletons. This TCR was recovered from a woman younger than 30 in good health. The sequencing input was blood.

The CDR3 spells CASSRFGEMDKTQYF. DNA for the CDR3: TGCGCCAGCAGCCGGTTCGGCGAGATGGACAAGACCCAGTACTTC. The chain combines TRBV5-1 with TRBJ2-5, with TRBD1 as a possible D gene (5 bases). The CDR3 is 15 amino acids. CDR1 and CDR2 (germline): SGHRS, YFSETQ. Deletions cut 4 bases from V and 6 bases from J, with 19 bases between.